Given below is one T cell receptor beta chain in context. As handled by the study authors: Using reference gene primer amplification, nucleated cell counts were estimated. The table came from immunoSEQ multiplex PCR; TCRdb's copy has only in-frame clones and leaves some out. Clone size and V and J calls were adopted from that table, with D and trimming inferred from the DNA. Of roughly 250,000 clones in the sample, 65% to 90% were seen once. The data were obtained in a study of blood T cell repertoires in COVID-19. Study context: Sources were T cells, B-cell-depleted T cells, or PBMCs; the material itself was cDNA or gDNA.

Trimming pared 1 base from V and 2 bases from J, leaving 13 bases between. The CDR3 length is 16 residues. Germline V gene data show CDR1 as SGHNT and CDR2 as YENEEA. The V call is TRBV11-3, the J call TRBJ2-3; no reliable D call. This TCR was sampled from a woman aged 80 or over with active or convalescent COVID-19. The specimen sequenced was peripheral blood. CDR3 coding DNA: TGTGCCAGCAGCTTAGGCCAAGGAGCCTTCACAGATACGCAGTATTTT. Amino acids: CASSLGQGAFTDTQYF.